The 23 T cell receptor beta chains in this list originate from one sample, sequenced in a study of human T cells and chemical hapten exposure. Time point defined: patch test 3, about 24 weeks after DPC sensitization. The treatment is: therapeutic diphenylcyclopropenone sensitization with weekly scalp DPC. TCRdb ran MiXCR on the RACE reads and lists one entry per CDR3 protein. This sample has about 110,000 distinct CDR3 sequences, with roughly a third found just once. The input for sequencing was whole blood, taken in connection with sensitization to the hapten diphenylcyclopropenone (DPC). All receptors come from a man in his forties with alopecia areata. Some clones in this sample may be carry-over from other donors' samples.

There are a few counts of this clonotype. This chain uses TRBV6-1 with TRBJ2-7, with D unclear. The CDR3 is made up of 11 amino acids. Trimming cost V 5 bases and J 4 bases, with 6 bases left between them. Germline loops: CDR1 MNHNS, CDR2 SASEGT. The DNA for the CDR3 is TGTGCCAGCAGTTTCCAGTACGAGCAGTACGTC. Translation gives CASSFQYEQYV.

This chain connects TRBV11-2 to TRBJ2-7, with D uncertain. The V and J ends lost 3 bases and 7 bases respectively, with 16 bases between them. This CDR3 comprises 14 residues. Germline-derived CDR1 and CDR2 are SGHAT and FQNNGV. This CDR3 reads CASSFDRGPWEQYF. The DNA for the CDR3 is TGTGCCAGCAGCTTCGACCGAGGCCCCTGGGAGCAGTACTTC.

The chain joins TRBV10-3 to TRBJ2-3; the match to TRBD2 covers 10 bases. Germline CDR1 is ENHRY and CDR2 is SYGVKD. After removal of 10 bases from V and 2 bases from J, the junction contained 9 bases not matched to a gene. CDR3 length equals 15 residues. The CDR3 region is CATRTGTSDTDTQYF. CDR3 DNA: TGTGCCACCCGGACCGGGACTAGCGACACAGATACGCAGTATTTT.

This chain connects TRBV20-1 to TRBJ2-1; TRBD2 aligns across 7 bases. Germline-derived CDR1 and CDR2 are DFQATT and SNEGSKA (reference sequence). With V trimmed by 0 bases and J by 6 bases, 8 bases remained unmatched. The CDR3 is made up of 15 amino acids. The CDR3 DNA is TGCAGTGCTAGAGATGGCGGGAGAGGACCCAATGAGCAGTTCTTC. This gives the protein CSARDGGRGPNEQFF.

This clonotype turned up a few times. The chain joins TRBV24-1 to TRBJ2-5; 11 bases fit TRBD2. Per the germline V gene, CDR1 is KGHDR and CDR2 is SFDVKD. The CDR3 is 13 amino acids. With V trimmed by 9 bases and J by 5 bases, 4 bases remained unmatched. This CDR3 reads CATGTSGTETQYF. CDR3 sequence (DNA): TGTGCCACCGGGACTAGCGGTACCGAGACCCAGTACTTC.

The chain employs TRBV30 and TRBJ1-6; 11 positions agree with TRBD1. CDR3 length: 15 amino acids. The germline gives CDR1 GTSNPN, CDR2 SVGIG (reference sequence). Unmatched junction bases numbered 2, after V lost 0 bases and J lost 7 bases. CDR3 coding DNA: TGTGCCTGGAGTGTGGGGACAGGGGGAAATTCACCCCTCCACTTT. Amino acids: CAWSVGTGGNSPLHF.

This chain links TRBV7-9 with TRBJ2-1; D gene ambiguous. Trimming cost V 2 bases and J 6 bases, with 14 bases left between them. Germline V gene sequence: CDR1 SEHNR, CDR2 FQNEAQ (reference sequence). This CDR3 comprises 15 residues. The CDR3 region has the DNA TGTGCCAGCAGCTTAACTTTGGGATTCCTCAATGAGCAGTTCTTC. The encoded protein is CASSLTLGFLNEQFF. Drawing the rest from reference TRBV7-9 and TRBJ2-1, the complete variable domain is DTGVSQNPRHKITKRGQNVTFRCDPISEHNRLYWYRQTLGQGPEFLTYFQNEAQLEKSRLLSDRFSAERPKGSFSTLEIQRTEQGDSAMYLCASSLTLGFLNEQFFGPGTRLTVL.

The chain employs TRBV29-1 and TRBJ2-5, with TRBD2 matching 7 bases. This CDR3 contains 13 residues. Germline V gene sequence: CDR1 SQVTM, CDR2 ANQGSEA. Trimming at V came to 4 bases and at J to 5 bases, leaving 7 bases not matched to a gene. This chain's CDR3 is CSVGGRAMETQYF. The CDR3 DNA reads as TGCAGCGTTGGAGGGAGGGCCATGGAGACCCAGTACTTC.

This clonotype was picked up a small number of times. The V and J genes are TRBV14 and TRBJ1-6; D remains ambiguous. The germline gives CDR1 SGHDN, CDR2 FVKESK. The V end was cut by 4 bases, the J end by 11 bases, with 12 bases between. This CDR3 has 13 amino acids. CDR3 residues: CASSLRAPAPLHF. Here the CDR3 DNA reads TGTGCCAGCAGCCTCCGGGCGCCAGCACCCCTCCACTTT.

The DNA for the CDR3 is TGTGCCAGCAGTATTATCGGGGGGCAAGAGACCCAGTACTTC. It encodes CASSIIGGQETQYF. The chain combines TRBV28 with TRBJ2-5; 7 bases are shared with TRBD2. CDR1 is MDHEN and CDR2 is SYDVKM in the germline V gene. The CDR3 spans 14 residues. V lost 5 bases to trimming and J lost 2 bases; unmatched junction nucleotides: 5.

There are a few counts of this clonotype. This chain uses TRBV9 with TRBJ2-1, with 9 bases aligning to TRBD2. The CDR3 loop spans 16 amino acids. Germline V gives CDR1 SGDLS, CDR2 YYNGEE. V lost 2 bases, J lost 7 bases, and 10 bases stayed unmatched. DNA for the CDR3: TGTGCCAGCAGCGTTCTAGCGGGGATTACAGTGAATGAGCAGTTCTTC. Protein: CASSVLAGITVNEQFF.

The gene calls are TRBV6-2 or TRBV6-3 and TRBJ2-3; a weak D match, TRBD2 (5 bases). The CDR3 spans 12 residues. From germline, CDR1 is MNHEY and CDR2 SVGEGT. V dropped 6 bases and J dropped 8 bases, with 12 bases sitting between them. The CDR3 sequence: CASSPLDGTQYF. CDR3 sequence (DNA): TGTGCCAGCAGCCCACTAGACGGTACGCAGTATTTT.

The genes are TRBV4-2 and TRBJ2-7; 8 positions agree with TRBD1. The germline CDR1 and CDR2 sequences are LGHNA and YNFKEQ. The CDR3 sequence is 18 residues long. V dropped 0 bases and J dropped 0; count of bases not matched to a gene: 10. The CDR3 is CASSQEDRVAPHSYEQYF. DNA for the CDR3: TGTGCCAGCAGCCAAGAGGACAGGGTAGCACCCCACTCCTACGAGCAGTACTTC.

The chain uses TRBV6-2 or TRBV6-3 and TRBJ1-5; TRBD1 aligns across 9 bases. Germline lookup yields CDR1 MNHEY and CDR2 SVGEGT. The CDR3 is 15 amino acids. Unmatched junction bases numbered 6, after V lost 2 bases and J lost 7 bases. The CDR3 bases are TGTGCCAGCAGTTACACAGGGGGCACCCGACAGCCCCAGCATTTT. Translated, it gives CASSYTGGTRQPQHF.

V and J are TRBV28 and TRBJ2-5, with 9 bases lining up with TRBD2. Per the germline V gene, CDR1 is MDHEN and CDR2 is SYDVKM. Trimming removed 5 bases from V and 7 bases from J; junction bases left unmatched: 26. This CDR3 is built from 20 residues. DNA of the CDR3: TGTGCCAGCAGTCCGTTCCCGGGGGCGTCGGGGGGACTAGCCGGAGGGACCCAGTACTTC. It translates to CASSPFPGASGGLAGGTQYF.

This clonotype has ten or more counts. The chain uses TRBV7-6 and TRBJ2-1, with TRBD2 matching over 10 bases. The CDR3 is 15 amino acids. The V gene end was trimmed by 5 bases and the J gene end by 3 bases; junction bases not matched to a gene: 4. From germline, CDR1 is SGHVS and CDR2 FNYEAQ. The CDR3 DNA follows: TGTGCCAGCAGCCTAGGGACTAGCGTCTACAATGAGCAGTTCTTC. Translation gives CASSLGTSVYNEQFF.

The rearrangement links TRBV2 to TRBJ1-2; weak D call: TRBD1 (6 bases). Trimming stripped 5 bases from V and 6 bases from J, with 16 bases between. CDR3 length equals 14 residues. Looked up from germline, CDR1 is SNHLY and CDR2 is FYNNEI. CDR3 protein: CASSTDSRRNGYTF. DNA of the CDR3: TGTGCCAGCAGTACGGACAGCCGAAGGAATGGCTACACCTTC.

The chain combines TRBV18 with TRBJ2-2; a weak D match, TRBD1 (6 bases). Trimming pared 2 bases from V and 6 bases from J, leaving 19 bases between. Germline V CDR1 and CDR2: KGHSH, LQKENI. The CDR3 sequence is 17 residues long. The CDR3, as DNA: TGTGCCAGCTCACCAATCAACGGACAGAGATTTTCCGGGGAGCTGTTTTTT. Translation: CASSPINGQRFSGELFF.

This clonotype was picked up a small number of times. The chain uses TRBV6-2 or TRBV6-3 and TRBJ2-7; 10 positions agree with TRBD2. The CDR3 is 17 amino acids. J lost 6 bases, V lost 4 bases, and 15 bases had no gene match. Germline V gene data show CDR1 as MNHEY and CDR2 as SVGEGT. The CDR3 DNA reads TGTGCCAGCAGTTCCCTAGCGGGAGCCCAACTACCCCCCGAGCAGTACGTC. Translated, it gives CASSSLAGAQLPPEQYV.

For this clonotype: In this CDR3 the conserved last residue, phenylalanine or tryptophan, is missing, so a read error is likely. The rearrangement uses TRBV3-1 and TRBJ2-5; possible D gene TRBD1, 5 bases. Trimming took 4 bases from V and 5 from J, leaving 17 bases between them. CDR3 size: 15 residues. Germline V CDR1 and CDR2: LGHDT, YNNKEL (reference sequence). CDR3 sequence (DNA): TGTGCCAGCAGCCTCCAGGACACCCGGGCGGAGACCCAGTACTCC. This gives the protein CASSLQDTRAETQYS.

The genes are TRBV27 and TRBJ2-3, with 8 bases identical to TRBD2. Trimming at V came to 3 bases and at J to 4 bases, leaving 6 bases not matched to a gene. CDR1 is MNHEY and CDR2 is SMNVEV in the germline V gene (reference sequence). CDR3 length: 15 amino acids. The CDR3 region has the DNA TGTGCCAGCAGTTTGGTGAGCGGGAGTGCAGATACGCAGTATTTT. It specifies CASSLVSGSADTQYF.

This chain joins TRBV4-1 and TRBJ1-4, with D possibly being TRBD1 (6 bases). The CDR3 sequence is 15 residues long. Germline lookup yields CDR1 MGHRA and CDR2 YSYEKL. The germline V and J ends were trimmed by 0 bases and 8 bases, with 13 bases remaining between them. This chain's CDR3 is CASSQEQGIREKLFF. CDR3 coding DNA: TGCGCCAGCAGCCAAGAACAGGGTATTCGGGAAAAACTGTTTTTT.

The chain uses TRBV30 and TRBJ1-5, with D perhaps matching TRBD1 (6 bases). Trimming removed 1 base at V and 11 bases at J, with 12 bases between. The germline gives CDR1 GTSNPN, CDR2 SVGIG (reference sequence). The CDR3 spans 12 residues. CDR3 protein: CAWSGGPGAQHF. Written as DNA, the CDR3 is TGTGCCTGGAGTGGGGGGCCCGGGGCCCAGCATTTT.